A single sample gave rise to the 14 T cell receptor beta chains below, sequenced in a study of graft-versus-host responses after intestinal transplantation. Profiled with immunoSEQ multiplex PCR; TCRdb holds only in-frame clones, not every one. The sample has just under 85,000 clones; under 95% are singletons. Their cognate antigens are unknown. Source: unstimulated CD8+ T cells sorted from spleen or lymph node cells, taken before transplant. All receptors come from a human donor who was the organ donor for an intestinal transplant.

This rearrangement joins TRBV7-9 to TRBJ2-7; D is undetermined. V shed 2 bases and J shed 2 bases, with 4 bases lying between them. The CDR3 consists of 12 residues. Germline CDR1 and CDR2: SEHNR and FQNEAQ (reference sequence). The CDR3 here is CASSLSAYEQYF. In DNA, the CDR3 is TGTGCCAGCAGCTTATCGGCCTACGAGCAGTACTTC.

The DNA of the CDR3 is TGTGCCAGCAGCCCAGACAACAGCCCGGGATTATATGGCTACACCTTC. As protein: CASSPDNSPGLYGYTF. This chain links TRBV9 with TRBJ1-2; the D is unclear. Germline CDR1 and CDR2: SGDLS and YYNGEE. CDR3 size: 16 residues. The V gene lost 4 bases and the J gene lost 5 bases, with 21 bases spanning the gap.

As for this clone: The sample carries other DNA sequences with the same CDR3. The V call is TRBV11-2, the J call TRBJ1-1, with D perhaps matching TRBD1 (5 bases). The length of the CDR3 is 11 residues. In germline, CDR1 is SGHAT, CDR2 FQNNGV. V was clipped by 6 bases and J by 8 bases, with 10 bases between them. CDR3 protein: CASSLGGEAFF. The CDR3 nucleotides are TGTGCCAGCAGTTTGGGGGGGGAAGCTTTCTTT.

The chain joins TRBV10-3 to TRBJ2-3, with no clear D. Germline V lookup: CDR1 ENHRY, CDR2 SYGVKD. Trimming stripped 0 bases from V and 1 base from J, with 11 bases between. The length of the CDR3 is 16 residues. CDR3 amino acids: CAISESKGRGTDTQYF. For the CDR3, the DNA is TGTGCCATCAGTGAGTCGAAAGGTCGGGGCACAGATACGCAGTATTTT.

The chain employs TRBV19 and TRBJ1-2; 10 bases map to TRBD1. CDR1 and CDR2 from the germline V gene are LNHDA and SQIVND (reference sequence). CDR3 size: 15 residues. Trimming cost V 3 bases and J 7 bases; bases outside gene matches: 8. The CDR3 coding sequence is TGTGCCAGTAGTATCGCGACAGGGGGCAGCGGTGGCTACACCTTC. Residues: CASSIATGGSGGYTF. The whole variable domain, filled in from reference TRBV19 and TRBJ1-2, reads DGGITQSPKYLFRKEGQNVTLSCEQNLNHDAMYWYRQDPGQGLRLIYYSQIVNDFQKGDIAEGYSVSREKKESFPLTVTSAQKNPTAFYLCASSIATGGSGGYTFGSGTRLTVV.

This sequence joins TRBV13 and TRBJ2-2; TRBD1 matches at 7 bases. This CDR3 spans 13 amino acids. The germline V gene encodes CDR1 PRHDT and CDR2 FYEKMQ (reference sequence). V dropped 5 bases and J dropped 6; count of bases not matched to a gene: 3. This CDR3 is CASSGDRAGELFF. DNA of the CDR3: TGTGCCAGCAGCGGCGACAGGGCCGGGGAGCTGTTTTTT.

The J gene is TRBJ2-1, the V gene TRBV7-9; tentatively, D is TRBD2 (6 bases). V shed 8 bases and J shed 0 bases, with 11 bases lying between them. Germline CDR1 SEHNR, CDR2 FQNEAQ (reference sequence). The CDR3 is 14 residues long. DNA of the CDR3: TGTGCCAGCGGTCGGGGGAGCTCCTACAATGAGCAGTTCTTC. This codes for CASGRGSSYNEQFF.

The CDR3 loop reads CASSIGLLNTEAFF. The CDR3 DNA sequence: TGTGCCAGTAGTATTGGGCTACTGAACACTGAAGCTTTCTTT. V usage is TRBV19 and J usage is TRBJ1-1, with D uncertain. This CDR3 region has 14 residues. Germline V lookup: CDR1 LNHDA, CDR2 SQIVND (reference sequence). Trimming took off 3 bases at V and 0 bases at J, with 8 bases between the two ends.

V and J are TRBV5-4 and TRBJ1-1; 10 bases agree with TRBD1. Unmatched junction bases numbered 6, after V lost 1 base and J lost 6 bases. The CDR3 contains 15 residues. Germline CDR1 and CDR2: SGHNT and YYREEE (reference sequence). CDR3 bases: TGTGCCAGCAGCTTGCCGGGACAGGGGAGGGCTGAAGCTTTCTTT. Its protein is CASSLPGQGRAEAFF.

This sequence joins TRBV4-1 and TRBJ2-2; TRBD2 agrees at 12 bases. Germline V gene lookup returns CDR1 MGHRA and CDR2 YSYEKL. The length of the CDR3 is 16 residues. The junction had 3 bases not matched to a gene; V was cut back by 2 bases and J by 5 bases. The CDR3 protein is CASSQWTSGETGELFF. The CDR3 DNA follows: TGCGCCAGCAGCCAATGGACTAGCGGGGAAACCGGGGAGCTGTTTTTT.

The genes are TRBV12-5 and TRBJ2-1; 7 bases agree with TRBD1. The trim removed 4 bases at V and 0 bases at J, leaving 6 bases unmatched. The CDR3 contains 16 residues. Germline CDR1 and CDR2: LGHNT and FRNRAP. The CDR3 DNA reads TGTGCTAGTGGTTCGACAGGGTTCTTCTCCTACAATGAGCAGTTCTTC. It is translated as CASGSTGFFSYNEQFF.

V and J are TRBV21-1 and TRBJ1-2. TRBV21-1 is labeled a pseudogene. This CDR3 is built from 13 residues. The CDR3 nucleotides read TGTGCCAGCAGCAAGGTTGGGGGGCCTGGCTACACCTTC. Residues: CASSKVGGPGYTF.

The V and J genes are TRBV5-1 and TRBJ1-1; 9 positions agree with TRBD1. Looked up from germline, CDR1 is SGHRS and CDR2 is YFSETQ. V gave up 4 bases and J gave up 1 base; unmatched junction bases: 5. The CDR3 sequence is 15 residues long. The CDR3 is CASSPGQGRNTEAFF. The CDR3 coding sequence is TGCGCCAGCAGCCCGGGACAGGGACGGAACACTGAAGCTTTCTTT. Based on the CDR3 plus reference TRBV5-1 and TRBJ1-1, the full variable domain is KAGVTQTPRYLIKTRGQQVTLSCSPISGHRSVSWYQQTPGQGLQFLFEYFSETQRNKGNFPGRFSGRQFSNSRSEMNVSTLELGDSALYLCASSPGQGRNTEAFFGQGTRLTVV.

V usage is TRBV27 and J usage is TRBJ2-7; tentatively, D is TRBD1 (5 bases). Germline CDR1 is MNHEY and CDR2 is SMNVEV (reference sequence). Trimming removed 10 bases at V and 1 base at J, with 23 bases between. The CDR3 consists of 16 residues. In DNA, the CDR3 is TGTGCCACCTCGTCGATCGGTTGGGGCTTTTCCTACGAGCAGTACTTC. Its protein is CATSSIGWGFSYEQYF.